Presented here are 20 T cell receptor beta chains from one specimen sequenced in a study of T cell changes during pregnancy in multiple sclerosis. Here immunoSEQ multiplex PCR was the method, and the copy in TCRdb shows in-frame clones only, minus some. The table has over 60,000 clones, 91% seen once; the top ten hold 0.55% to 0.85%. This specimen consisted of peripheral blood, obtained in the third trimester of pregnancy. These receptors originate from a female donor in good health, enrolled as a control in a pregnancy study.

The rearrangement links TRBV19 to TRBJ1-6; 12 bases are a match to TRBD1. The J segment lost 4 bases and the V segment lost 5 bases, leaving 3 bases of the junction unmatched. The germline CDR1 and CDR2 sequences are LNHDA and SQIVND (reference sequence). There are 16 residues in the CDR3. CDR3 protein: CASSGGQGAYNSPLHF. In DNA form, the CDR3 reads TGTGCCAGTAGTGGGGGACAGGGGGCTTATAATTCACCCCTCCACTTT. The full variable domain, completed using reference TRBV19 and TRBJ1-6, is DGGITQSPKYLFRKEGQNVTLSCEQNLNHDAMYWYRQDPGQGLRLIYYSQIVNDFQKGDIAEGYSVSREKKESFPLTVTSAQKNPTAFYLCASSGGQGAYNSPLHFGNGTRLTVT.

J is TRBJ2-1 and V is TRBV5-1, with TRBD2 as a possible D gene (5 bases). The CDR3 is 15 residues long. Germline-derived CDR1 and CDR2 are SGHRS and YFSETQ. V dropped 1 base and J dropped 0 bases, with 8 bases sitting between them. The CDR3 DNA reads as TGCGCCAGCAGCTTGCCGGGGAGCTCCTACAATGAGCAGTTCTTC. It encodes CASSLPGSSYNEQFF.

This clone was seen a single time. V and J are TRBV7-6 and TRBJ2-1, with 11 bases fitting TRBD1. CDR1 and CDR2 (germline): SGHVS, FNYEAQ. This CDR3 has 19 residues. Trimming took 0 bases from V and 6 from J; bases not matched to a gene: 13. The DNA for the CDR3 is TGTGCCAGCAGCTTAGCGTCATTTTCCGGGACAGGGGGGATCAATGAGCAGTTCTTC. Its protein is CASSLASFSGTGGINEQFF.

Here the CDR3 reads CATSRFTGSYGYTF. CDR3 nucleotides: TGTGCCACCAGCAGATTTACAGGGTCCTATGGCTACACCTTC. This sequence joins TRBV15 and TRBJ1-2, with D perhaps TRBD1 (6 bases). CDR3 length: 14 amino acids. V was clipped by 2 bases and J by 4 bases, with 11 bases between them. Germline values: CDR1 LNHNV, CDR2 YYDKDF (reference sequence).

V is TRBV10-1 and J is TRBJ2-7; maybe TRBD1 (5 bases). V gave up 4 bases and J gave up 6 bases, with 13 bases separating them. The length of the CDR3 is 13 residues. Germline lookup yields CDR1 WNHNN and CDR2 SYGVQD (reference sequence). The CDR3 protein is CASSGGRWAEQYF. The CDR3 nucleotides are TGCGCCAGCAGTGGGGGCAGGTGGGCCGAGCAGTACTTC.

The J gene is TRBJ1-2, the V gene TRBV2, with TRBD1 as a possible D gene (5 bases). The ends were cut back, 4 bases at V and 4 bases at J, with 13 bases in the middle. The CDR3 is made up of 14 amino acids. Germline assignment: CDR1 SNHLY and CDR2 FYNNEI. The CDR3 here is CASSAESTVYGYTF. The CDR3 region has the DNA TGTGCCAGCAGTGCAGAGTCGACAGTCTATGGCTACACCTTC.

The J gene is TRBJ2-1, the V gene TRBV10-1; 9 bases are a match to TRBD2. The CDR3 contains 15 residues. Germline V lookup: CDR1 WNHNN, CDR2 SYGVQD (reference sequence). Trimming cost V 0 bases and J 6 bases; bases outside gene matches: 3. DNA for the CDR3: TGCGCCAGCAGTGAGTCAGGTAGCGGGAGCAATGAGCAGTTCTTC. It codes for CASSESGSGSNEQFF.

The chain combines TRBV9 with TRBJ1-2, with TRBD1 identical over 8 bases. Germline V gene lookup returns CDR1 SGDLS and CDR2 YYNGEE. This CDR3 has 13 residues. V shed 3 bases, J shed 10 bases, and the junction held 8 bases outside the gene matches. In nucleotides, the CDR3 is TGTGCCAGCAGCGCTTACAGGGGGGACGACTACACCTTC. Translating it yields CASSAYRGDDYTF.

The genes are TRBV18 and TRBJ1-2, with no clear D. The V end was cut by 2 bases, the J end by 8 bases, with 12 bases between. Germline V gene data show CDR1 as KGHSH and CDR2 as LQKENI. This CDR3 comprises 13 residues. As DNA, the CDR3 is TGTGCCAGCTCACCAACGGGCCGGGAAGGCTACACCTTC. This sequence encodes CASSPTGREGYTF.

This chain links TRBV4-3 with TRBJ1-6, with 12 bases lining up with TRBD1. The CDR3 sequence is 21 residues long. The V and J ends lost 0 bases and 0 bases, in that order; junction bases with no gene match: 9. Germline assignment: CDR1 LGHNA and CDR2 YSLEER. Here the CDR3 DNA reads TGCGCCAGCAGCCAAGACAGGGTCGGGACAGGGGGCAGCTCCTATAATTCACCCCTCCACTTT. Its translation: CASSQDRVGTGGSSYNSPLHF.

The rearrangement uses TRBV5-8 and TRBJ2-7; TRBD2 matches at 8 bases. The CDR3 has 17 residues. CDR1 and CDR2 (germline): SGHTS, YDEGEE. Trimming took 2 bases from V and 0 from J; bases not matched to a gene: 10. The DNA of the CDR3 is TGTGCCAGCAGCTTTTTCCGACTAGCGCAAATCTCCTACGAGCAGTACTTC. Encoded protein: CASSFFRLAQISYEQYF.

The chain is built from TRBV2 and TRBJ2-4; D not resolved. This CDR3 has 15 residues. Trimming stripped 9 bases from V and 1 base from J, with 16 bases between. Looked up from germline, CDR1 is SNHLY and CDR2 is FYNNEI. CDR3: CASVGPAVAKNIQYF. CDR3 nucleotides: TGTGCCAGTGTTGGCCCGGCGGTGGCCAAAAACATTCAGTACTTC.

The chain has TRBV10-2 and TRBJ2-1, with TRBD2 identical over 9 bases. The CDR3 is made up of 15 amino acids. Trimming removed 1 base from V and 5 bases from J; junction bases left unmatched: 3. Per germline, CDR1 WSHSY and CDR2 SAAADI. The CDR3 DNA is TGCGCCAGCAGTGAGTGGATAGCGGGAGACAATGAGCAGTTCTTC. Protein product: CASSEWIAGDNEQFF.

This clone has only one observation. The chain uses TRBV28 and TRBJ2-7; D may be TRBD2 (6 bases). Trimming removed 3 bases from V and 2 bases from J, with 11 bases in between. This CDR3 is built from 14 residues. Germline V lookup: CDR1 MDHEN, CDR2 SYDVKM. The CDR3, as DNA: TGTGCCAGCAGTTTGACGGGAGTCACCTACGAGCAGTACTTC. This encodes CASSLTGVTYEQYF.

In this sample, this clone turned up once. The chain carries TRBV6-5 and TRBJ2-1; tentatively, D is TRBD1 (6 bases). The CDR3 is 13 amino acids. V shed 5 bases and J shed 6 bases, with 11 bases lying between them. CDR1 and CDR2 from the germline V gene are MNHEY and SVGAGI. The CDR3 DNA is TGTGCCAGCAGTCAGGGGCTTTCCAATGAGCAGTTCTTC. Translating gives CASSQGLSNEQFF.

The chain carries TRBV10-3 and TRBJ2-1; the match to TRBD2 covers 7 bases. From germline, CDR1 is ENHRY and CDR2 SYGVKD. The CDR3 is 14 amino acids. The J segment lost 12 bases and the V segment lost 0 bases, leaving 8 bases of the junction unmatched. CDR3 in DNA: TGTGCCATCAGTGAGTCGATGGGGAGGGGTTGGCAGTTCTTC. Its translation: CAISESMGRGWQFF.

This chain joins TRBV19 and TRBJ1-6; 9 bases are shared with TRBD1. This CDR3 region has 16 residues. V shed 5 bases, J shed 7 bases, and the junction held 9 bases outside the gene matches. The germline CDR1 and CDR2 sequences are LNHDA and SQIVND (reference sequence). CDR3 DNA: TGTGCCAGTAGTGGAGGACAGGGGATTTTAAATTCACCCCTCCACTTT. Its protein product is CASSGGQGILNSPLHF.

The chain links TRBV27 to TRBJ2-1; D is unresolved. V was shortened by 2 bases and J by 0 bases, with 11 bases between the two germline ends. This CDR3 region has 16 residues. The germline gives CDR1 MNHEY, CDR2 SMNVEV (reference sequence). The CDR3 spells CASSLDSGSSYNEQFF. CDR3 bases: TGTGCCAGCAGTTTAGACTCCGGAAGCTCCTACAATGAGCAGTTCTTC.

The chain employs TRBV7-2 and TRBJ2-5; a possible D gene is TRBD1 (5 bases). V shed 1 base and J shed 5 bases, with 11 bases lying between them. This CDR3 spans 14 amino acids. Looked up from germline, CDR1 is SGHTA and CDR2 is FQGNSA. CDR3 in DNA: TGTGCCAGCAGCTTAGGACAGAGGTTGGAGACCCAGTACTTC. Protein: CASSLGQRLETQYF.

This chain connects TRBV18 to TRBJ1-1, with no clear D. The germline V gene has CDR1 KGHSH and CDR2 LQKENI. Trimming stripped 3 bases from V and 0 bases from J, with 14 bases between. The CDR3 loop spans 16 amino acids. The DNA of the CDR3 is TGTGCCAGCTCACCCGTTTATGAGAATATGAACACTGAAGCTTTCTTT. Residues: CASSPVYENMNTEAFF.